In its sample, the clone carrying this T cell receptor beta chain was seen many times. What it binds is not known. At one end the junction does not follow the germline gene, possibly because of a read error. The sample comes from a study of T-cell memory formation after mild COVID-19. TCRdb fed the 5' RACE reads into MiXCR, producing one record per CDR3 protein. The sample includes approximately 440,000 distinct CDR3 sequences, around 20% of them seen just once. The CDR3 is 12 amino acids. Germline-derived CDR1 and CDR2 are SGHRS and YFSETQ. General study points: CD4+ bias marked clones expanding day 15 to 37, unlike balanced contracting clones.

V and J are TRBV5-1 and TRBJ2-7; D unresolved. The source material was PBMCs or a T cell subset sorted from them (not recorded which). The origin of this receptor is an adult woman who had mild COVID-19 (a few samples of this study predate the infection). Cell type and time point are not known. The CDR3, as DNA: TGTGCCAGCAGCTCCGGCCCATACGAGCAGTACTTC. Amino acid sequence: CASSSGPYEQYF. The full variable domain, its missing parts supplied by reference TRBV5-1 and TRBJ2-7, is KAGVTQTPRYLIKTRGQQVTLSCSPISGHRSVSWYQQTPGQGLQFLFEYFSETQRNKGNFPGRFSGRQFSNSRSEMNVSTLELGDSALYLCASSSGPYEQYFGPGTRLTVT.